Below are 20 T cell receptor beta chains sequenced from a single sample in a study of blood T cell repertoires in COVID-19. The repertoire was sequenced with immunoSEQ multiplex PCR; TCRdb's copy has only in-frame clones and lacks some. The profile shows 250,000 to 350,000 clones, 88% of them singletons. The sequenced material came from peripheral blood. The receptors shown here come from a woman in her 30s with COVID-19, enrolled during active disease.

This clone was seen only a few times. The chain joins TRBV10-3 to TRBJ2-1; TRBD2 aligns across 11 bases. Germline loops: CDR1 ENHRY, CDR2 SYGVKD. V lost 6 bases to trimming and J lost 6 bases; unmatched junction nucleotides: 13. CDR3 length: 17 residues. CDR3 DNA: TGTGCCATCAGCTTAGCGGGAGGGCCTTCAGGGGCCAATGAGCAGTTCTTC. Protein: CAISLAGGPSGANEQFF.

The gene calls are TRBV18 and TRBJ2-4; TRBD1 aligns across 9 bases. The germline V gene has CDR1 KGHSH and CDR2 LQKENI. The CDR3 loop spans 18 amino acids. The V gene end was trimmed by 1 base and the J gene end by 1 base; junction bases not matched to a gene: 8. Here the CDR3 DNA reads TGTGCCAGCTCACCACTCCGGACAGGGGATATGGCCAAAAACATTCAGTACTTC. The encoded protein is CASSPLRTGDMAKNIQYF.

The chain links TRBV10-2 to TRBJ1-2, with 9 bases identical to TRBD1. This CDR3 is 14 amino acids long. Germline assignment: CDR1 WSHSY and CDR2 SAAADI. V lost 5 bases and J lost 4; bases outside the gene matches: 5. This CDR3 reads CASSRDRDLYGYTF. Written as DNA, the CDR3 is TGCGCCAGCAGTAGGGACAGGGATCTCTATGGCTACACCTTC.

The chain is built from TRBV9 and TRBJ2-3, with 14 bases matching TRBD2. V gave up 4 bases and J gave up 1 base; unmatched junction bases: 11. From germline, CDR1 is SGDLS and CDR2 YYNGEE. The CDR3 spans 19 residues. The CDR3 DNA sequence: TGTGCCAGCAGCACGGTGGGACTAGCGGGAGAGGGGGGCACAGATACGCAGTATTTT. This translates into CASSTVGLAGEGGTDTQYF.

This clone appeared a few times. The chain employs TRBV7-8 and TRBJ1-4; D not resolved. V lost 5 bases, J lost 9 bases, and 16 bases lay in between. CDR3 size: 14 residues. In germline, CDR1 is SGHVS, CDR2 FQNEAQ. The CDR3: CASSVSNSMKKLFF. CDR3 sequence (DNA): TGTGCCAGCAGCGTTAGCAATTCGATGAAAAAACTGTTTTTT.

The J gene is TRBJ1-1, the V gene TRBV28; D uncertain. Germline CDR1 and CDR2: MDHEN and SYDVKM. The CDR3 is made up of 12 amino acids. V was shortened by 8 bases and J by 4 bases, with 11 bases between the two germline ends. The CDR3 region has the DNA TGTGCCAGCCGGAGAGTTCTCACTGAAGCTTTCTTT. This gives the protein CASRRVLTEAFF.

The chain uses TRBV19 and TRBJ2-7; tentative D call: TRBD1 (6 bases). CDR3 length equals 13 residues. Trimming pared 4 bases from V and 3 bases from J, leaving 10 bases between. In germline, CDR1 is LNHDA, CDR2 SQIVND (reference sequence). DNA for the CDR3: TGTGCCAGTAGTACCGGACAGAACTACGAGCAGTACTTC. Translating gives CASSTGQNYEQYF.

V is TRBV28 and J is TRBJ2-3; TRBD2 matches at 7 bases. Germline loops: CDR1 MDHEN, CDR2 SYDVKM. There are 15 residues in the CDR3. Losses at the gene ends were 4 bases for V and 5 bases for J; bases not matched to a gene: 9. CDR3 coding DNA: TGTGCCAGCAGTTCCAGCGGGATTGTTGGAGATACGCAGTATTTT. It yields the protein CASSSSGIVGDTQYF.

The gene calls are TRBV5-1 and TRBJ2-2; tentatively, D is TRBD1 (5 bases). The length of the CDR3 is 15 residues. V lost 0 bases, J lost 3 bases, and 9 bases lay in between. Germline V gene lookup returns CDR1 SGHRS and CDR2 YFSETQ. The CDR3, as DNA: TGCGCCAGCAGCTTGGCCAGGGCAGACACCGGGGAGCTGTTTTTT. Its translation is CASSLARADTGELFF.

This chain connects TRBV19 to TRBJ1-2; D is undetermined. The germline V and J ends were trimmed by 5 bases and 3 bases, with 7 bases remaining between them. The CDR3 spans 12 residues. The germline gives CDR1 LNHDA, CDR2 SQIVND (reference sequence). CDR3 nucleotides: TGTGCCAGTAGTCTAAGAGACTATGGCTACACCTTC. This codes for CASSLRDYGYTF.

V and J are TRBV30 and TRBJ1-3; tentatively, D is TRBD1 (5 bases). The CDR3 loop spans 15 amino acids. V dropped 1 base and J dropped 1 base, with 11 bases sitting between them. CDR1 and CDR2 (germline): GTSNPN, SVGIG (reference sequence). The CDR3 sequence: CAWSGIRGSGNTIYF. CDR3 bases: TGTGCCTGGAGTGGAATAAGGGGATCTGGAAACACCATATATTTT.

This clone turned up a few times. The chain uses TRBV2 and TRBJ1-1, with D unresolved. CDR3 length: 12 residues. Per the germline V gene, CDR1 is SNHLY and CDR2 is FYNNEI. V was pared by 8 bases and J by 1 base, with 8 bases between. This chain's CDR3 is CASELPNTEAFF. CDR3 sequence (DNA): TGTGCCAGCGAGCTACCGAACACTGAAGCTTTCTTT.

V and J are TRBV19 and TRBJ2-3; 7 positions match TRBD2. The CDR3 runs to 16 residues. CDR1 is LNHDA, CDR2 SQIVND, per germline (reference sequence). J was trimmed by 0 bases and V by 7 bases; bases with no gene match: 10. The chain's CDR3 is CASKGQLALSTDTQYF. The DNA of the CDR3 is TGTGCCAGTAAGGGCCAACTAGCGTTGAGCACAGATACGCAGTATTTT.

The rearrangement links TRBV3-1 (or the pseudogene TRBV3-2) to TRBJ2-3, with 12 bases that match TRBD2. Germline-derived CDR1 and CDR2 are LGHDT and YNNKEL (reference sequence). The CDR3 is 19 amino acids. Trimming cost V 0 bases and J 3 bases; bases outside gene matches: 10. In nucleotides, the CDR3 is TGTGCCAGCAGCCAAGAAGCTAGCGGGAGGGCCATCAGTACAGATACGCAGTATTTT. Translated: CASSQEASGRAISTDTQYF.

J is TRBJ2-7 and V is TRBV18; 10 bases are shared with TRBD1. CDR1 is KGHSH and CDR2 is LQKENI in the germline V gene. Trimming at V came to 6 bases and at J to 2 bases, leaving 7 bases not matched to a gene. This CDR3 has 15 residues. The CDR3 DNA follows: TGTGCCAGCTCTCTTGACAGGGGGCAAGCCTACGAGCAGTACTTC. This gives the protein CASSLDRGQAYEQYF. Using reference TRBV18 and TRBJ2-7 for the parts outside the CDR3, the full variable domain is NAGVMQNPRHLVRRRGQEARLRCSPMKGHSHVYWYRQLPEEGLKFMVYLQKENIIDESGMPKERFSAEFPKEGPSILRIQQVVRGDSAAYFCASSLDRGQAYEQYFGPGTRLTVT.

This chain connects TRBV7-2 to TRBJ2-1; 10 nucleotides match TRBD2. Per the germline V gene, CDR1 is SGHTA and CDR2 is FQGNSA. Trimming cost V 8 bases and J 8 bases; bases outside gene matches: 9. The CDR3 spans 14 residues. CDR3 region: CASDQAGGVDEQFF. The CDR3 DNA reads as TGTGCCAGCGATCAAGCGGGAGGGGTCGATGAGCAGTTCTTC.

The chain has TRBV7-3 and TRBJ2-2; 9 bases agree with TRBD2. The V segment lost 5 bases and the J segment 8 bases; nucleotides outside the gene matches: 9. Germline loops: CDR1 SGHTA, CDR2 FQGTGA. The CDR3 runs to 15 residues. Here the CDR3 DNA reads TGTGCCAGCAGCCTATCATTAGCGGGAGCAGGGGAGCTGTTTTTT. It encodes CASSLSLAGAGELFF. The full variable domain, rest sourced from reference TRBV7-3 and TRBJ2-2, is GAGVSQTPSNKVTEKGKYVELRCDPISGHTALYWYRQSLGQGPEFLIYFQGTGAADDSGLPNDRFFAVRPEGSVSTLKIQRTERGDSAVYLCASSLSLAGAGELFFGEGSRLTVL.

This chain links TRBV3-1 (or the pseudogene TRBV3-2) with TRBJ2-7; D not certain. This CDR3 is built from 15 residues. Germline-derived CDR1 and CDR2 are LGHDT and YNNKEL (reference sequence). V dropped 0 bases and J dropped 4 bases, with 13 bases sitting between them. CDR3 nucleotides: TGTGCCAGCAGCCAAGATCTAGGAGACTGGTACGAGCAGTACTTC. Residues: CASSQDLGDWYEQYF.

The chain is built from TRBV10-2 and TRBJ2-1; the match to TRBD2 covers 11 bases. Germline V gives CDR1 WSHSY, CDR2 SAAADI. The CDR3 consists of 15 residues. Losses at the gene ends were 7 bases for V and 6 bases for J; bases not matched to a gene: 8. The CDR3 sequence is CASTIAGGPTNEQFF. CDR3 coding DNA: TGCGCCAGCACCATAGCGGGAGGGCCAACCAATGAGCAGTTCTTC.

The chain combines TRBV5-4 with TRBJ2-7, with D maybe TRBD2 (6 bases). CDR1 is SGHNT and CDR2 is YYREEE in the germline V gene (reference sequence). V shed 0 bases and J shed 5 bases, with 9 bases lying between them. The CDR3 is 13 amino acids. CDR3 nucleotide sequence: TGTGCCAGCAGCTTGGGGGCGGGGAACGAGCAGTACTTC. This gives the protein CASSLGAGNEQYF.